This TCR beta chain was retrieved from a study of PD-1 blockade in classical Hodgkin lymphoma. Germline trimming cut 6 bases from V and 2 bases from J; bases unmatched to any gene: 5. The CDR3 sequence is 15 residues long. Looked up from germline, CDR1 is SGHTA and CDR2 is FQGNSA. The sample's time point: newly diagnosed, previously untreated cHL patient sample. Magnetic negative selection of thawed PBMCs was the method by which CD4+ T cells were purified. Serving as comparison were PBMCs from newly diagnosed, untreated classical Hodgkin lymphoma, which were sequenced alongside the relapsed/refractory trial patients. Sequencing was performed with immunoSEQ multiplex PCR; in TCRdb, only in-frame clones are kept and a portion is missing. The sample records roughly 27,000 clones, roughly 90% being singletons.

The source is a human donor with classical Hodgkin lymphoma. The sample was CD4+ T cells from blood. The chain joins TRBV7-2 to TRBJ2-7; TRBD2 matches 12 bases. Here the CDR3 reads CASSSTSGSAYEQYF. The CDR3 DNA follows: TGTGCCAGCAGTTCGACTAGCGGGAGTGCCTACGAGCAGTACTTC.